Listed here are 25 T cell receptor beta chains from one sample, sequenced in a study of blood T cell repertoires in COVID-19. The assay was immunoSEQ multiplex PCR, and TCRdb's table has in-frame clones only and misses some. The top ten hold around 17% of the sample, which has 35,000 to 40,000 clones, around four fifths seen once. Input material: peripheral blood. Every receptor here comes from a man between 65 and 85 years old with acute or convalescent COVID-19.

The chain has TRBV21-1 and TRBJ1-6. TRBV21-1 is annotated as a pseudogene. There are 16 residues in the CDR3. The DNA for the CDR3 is TGTGCCAGCAGCAAAATGGGGGGGTTTAATAATTCACCCCTCCACTTT. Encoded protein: CASSKMGGFNNSPLHF.

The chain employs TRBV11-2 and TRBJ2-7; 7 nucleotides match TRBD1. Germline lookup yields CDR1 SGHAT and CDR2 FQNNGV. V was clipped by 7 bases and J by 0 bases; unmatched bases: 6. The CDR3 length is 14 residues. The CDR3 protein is CASTVGQSSYEQYF. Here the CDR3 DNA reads TGTGCCAGCACCGTGGGACAGAGCTCCTACGAGCAGTACTTC.

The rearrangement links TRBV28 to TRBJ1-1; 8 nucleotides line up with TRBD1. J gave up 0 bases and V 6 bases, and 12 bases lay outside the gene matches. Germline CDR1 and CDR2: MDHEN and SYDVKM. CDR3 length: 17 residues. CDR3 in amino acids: CASSRDRGRTLNTEAFF. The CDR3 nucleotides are TGTGCCAGCAGCCGAGACAGGGGACGTACCCTGAACACTGAAGCTTTCTTT. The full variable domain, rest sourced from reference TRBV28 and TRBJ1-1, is DVKVTQSSRYLVKRTGEKVFLECVQDMDHENMFWYRQDPGLGLRLIYFSYDVKMKEKGDIPEGYSVSREKKERFSLILESASTNQTSMYLCASSRDRGRTLNTEAFFGQGTRLTVV.

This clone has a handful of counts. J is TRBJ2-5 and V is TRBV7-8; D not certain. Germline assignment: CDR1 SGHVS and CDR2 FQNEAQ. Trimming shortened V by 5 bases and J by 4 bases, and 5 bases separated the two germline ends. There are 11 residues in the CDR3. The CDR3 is CASSRRETQYF. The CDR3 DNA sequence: TGTGCCAGCAGCCGCCGAGAGACCCAGTACTTC.

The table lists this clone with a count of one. The CDR3 nucleotides read TGTGCCAGCAGGCCCTCTAGCGGGGGTGACGAGCAGTACTTC. It encodes CASRPSSGGDEQYF. The rearrangement joins TRBV28 to TRBJ2-7, with 10 bases that match TRBD2. Germline V lookup: CDR1 MDHEN, CDR2 SYDVKM. The CDR3 spans 14 residues. V lost 6 bases, J lost 5 bases, and 7 bases stayed unmatched. Combining the CDR3 with reference TRBV28 and TRBJ2-7 gives the whole variable domain DVKVTQSSRYLVKRTGEKVFLECVQDMDHENMFWYRQDPGLGLRLIYFSYDVKMKEKGDIPEGYSVSREKKERFSLILESASTNQTSMYLCASRPSSGGDEQYFGPGTRLTVT.

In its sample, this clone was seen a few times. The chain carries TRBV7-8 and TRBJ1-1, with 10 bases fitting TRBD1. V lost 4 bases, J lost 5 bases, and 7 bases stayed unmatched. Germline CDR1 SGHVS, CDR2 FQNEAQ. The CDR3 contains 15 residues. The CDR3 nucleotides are TGTGCCAGCAGCTCGAGGACAGGGGGAGCGACTGAAGCTTTCTTT. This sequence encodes CASSSRTGGATEAFF.

CDR3 sequence: CASSLSRGGNTF. The DNA of the CDR3 is TGTGCCAGCAGTTTATCGAGGGGGGGAAACACCTTC. The chain carries TRBV28 and TRBJ1-2; tentatively, D is TRBD1 (6 bases). V shed 1 base and J shed 12 bases, with 12 bases lying between them. CDR1 is MDHEN, CDR2 SYDVKM, per germline. The CDR3 loop spans 12 amino acids.

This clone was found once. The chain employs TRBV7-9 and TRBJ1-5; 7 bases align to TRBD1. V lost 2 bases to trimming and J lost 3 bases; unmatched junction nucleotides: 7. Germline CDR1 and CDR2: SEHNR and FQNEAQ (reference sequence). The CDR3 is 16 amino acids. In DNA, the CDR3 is TGTGCCAGCAGCTTACAGTTGACAGGGCTCAATCAGCCCCAGCATTTT. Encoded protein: CASSLQLTGLNQPQHF.

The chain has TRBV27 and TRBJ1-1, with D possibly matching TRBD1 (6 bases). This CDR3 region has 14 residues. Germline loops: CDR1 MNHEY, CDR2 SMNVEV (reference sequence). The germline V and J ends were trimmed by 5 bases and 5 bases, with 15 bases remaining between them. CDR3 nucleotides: TGTGCCAGCAGTCCGTTTGGGGGGGCGACTGAAGCTTTCTTT. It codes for CASSPFGGATEAFF.

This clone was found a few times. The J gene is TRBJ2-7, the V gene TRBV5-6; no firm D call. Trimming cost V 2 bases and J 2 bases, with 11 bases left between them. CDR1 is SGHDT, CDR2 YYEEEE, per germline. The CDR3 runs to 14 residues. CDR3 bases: TGTGCCAGCAGCTTCGCGCGTCGGGCCTACGAGCAGTACTTC. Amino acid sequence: CASSFARRAYEQYF.

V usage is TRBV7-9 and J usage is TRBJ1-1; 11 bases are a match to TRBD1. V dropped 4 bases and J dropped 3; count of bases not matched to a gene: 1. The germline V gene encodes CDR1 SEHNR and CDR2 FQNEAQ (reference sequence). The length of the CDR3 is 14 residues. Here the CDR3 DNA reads TGTGCCAGCAGCTCGGGACAGGGGGACACTGAAGCTTTCTTT. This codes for CASSSGQGDTEAFF.

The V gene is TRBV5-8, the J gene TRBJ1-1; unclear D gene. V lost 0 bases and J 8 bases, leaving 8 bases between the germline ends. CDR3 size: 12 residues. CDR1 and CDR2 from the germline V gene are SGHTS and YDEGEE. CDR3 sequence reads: CASSLVRGEAFF. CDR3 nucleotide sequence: TGTGCCAGCAGCTTGGTGCGGGGAGAAGCTTTCTTT.

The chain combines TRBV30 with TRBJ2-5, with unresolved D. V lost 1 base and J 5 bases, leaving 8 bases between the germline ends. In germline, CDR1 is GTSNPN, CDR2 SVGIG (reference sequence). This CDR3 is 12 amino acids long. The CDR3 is CAWSDRWETQYF. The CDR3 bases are TGTGCCTGGAGTGATCGGTGGGAGACCCAGTACTTC.

The CDR3 reads CASSLAWSGGGSTDTQYF. DNA of the CDR3: TGTGCCAGCAGCTTAGCGTGGAGCGGGGGTGGGAGCACAGATACGCAGTATTTT. V and J are TRBV7-2 and TRBJ2-3, with 8 bases identical to TRBD2. CDR1 SGHTA and CDR2 FQGNSA come from the germline V gene. The CDR3 runs 18 residues. After removal of 0 bases from V and 0 bases from J, the junction contained 8 bases not matched to a gene.

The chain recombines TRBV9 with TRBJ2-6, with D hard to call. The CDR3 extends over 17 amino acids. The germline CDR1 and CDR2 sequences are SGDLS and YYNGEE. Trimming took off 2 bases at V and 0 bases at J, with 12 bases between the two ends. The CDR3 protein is CASSVATESSGANVLTF. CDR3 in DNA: TGTGCCAGCAGCGTCGCAACCGAGAGCTCTGGGGCCAACGTCCTGACTTTC.

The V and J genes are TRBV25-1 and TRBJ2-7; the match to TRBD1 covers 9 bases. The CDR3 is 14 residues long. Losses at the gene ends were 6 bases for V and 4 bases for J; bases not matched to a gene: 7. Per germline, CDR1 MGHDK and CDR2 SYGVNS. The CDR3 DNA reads TGTGCCAGCAGAAAACAGGGGGCGCTTTACGAGCAGTACTTC. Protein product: CASRKQGALYEQYF.

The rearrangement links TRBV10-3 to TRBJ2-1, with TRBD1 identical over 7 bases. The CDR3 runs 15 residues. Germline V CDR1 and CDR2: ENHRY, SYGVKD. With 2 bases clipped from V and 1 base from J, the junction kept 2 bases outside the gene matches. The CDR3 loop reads CAISEGGQSYNEQFF. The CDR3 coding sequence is TGTGCCATCAGTGAGGGGGGACAGTCCTACAATGAGCAGTTCTTC.

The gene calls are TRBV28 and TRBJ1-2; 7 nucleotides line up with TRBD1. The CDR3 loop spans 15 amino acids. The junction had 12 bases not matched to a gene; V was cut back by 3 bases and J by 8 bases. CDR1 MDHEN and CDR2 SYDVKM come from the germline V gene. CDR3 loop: CASSFTLTGLDGYTF. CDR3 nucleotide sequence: TGTGCCAGCAGTTTCACCCTGACAGGGTTGGACGGCTACACCTTC.

The CDR3 region is CASSPGQGNYGYTF. The CDR3 nucleotides read TGTGCCAGCAGCCCGGGACAGGGGAACTATGGCTACACCTTC. V is TRBV5-6 and J is TRBJ1-2; 10 bases agree with TRBD1. Trimming cost V 4 bases and J 2 bases; bases outside gene matches: 2. CDR1 and CDR2 (germline): SGHDT, YYEEEE. This CDR3 contains 14 residues. Complete variable domain (other parts from reference TRBV5-6 and TRBJ1-2): DAGVTQSPTHLIKTRGQQVTLRCSPKSGHDTVSWYQQALGQGPQFIFQYYEEEERQRGNFPDRFSGHQFPNYSSELNVNALLLGDSALYLCASSPGQGNYGYTFGSGTRLTVV.

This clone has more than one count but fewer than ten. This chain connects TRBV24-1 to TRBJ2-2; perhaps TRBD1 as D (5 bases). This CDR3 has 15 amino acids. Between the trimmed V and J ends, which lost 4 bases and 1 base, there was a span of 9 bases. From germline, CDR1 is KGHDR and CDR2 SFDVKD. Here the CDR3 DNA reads TGTGCCACCAGTGACCACACAGGGAACACCGGGGAGCTGTTTTTT. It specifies CATSDHTGNTGELFF.

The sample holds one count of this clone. For the CDR3, the DNA is TGTGCCAGCAGCCGTAGCGGGGCGTACTCCTACGAGCAGTACTTC. It yields the protein CASSRSGAYSYEQYF. The gene calls are TRBV7-8 and TRBJ2-7; 8 bases line up with TRBD2. The V gene's germline CDR1 is SGHVS and CDR2 FQNEAQ. J gave up 0 bases and V 5 bases, and 6 bases lay outside the gene matches. This CDR3 contains 15 residues.

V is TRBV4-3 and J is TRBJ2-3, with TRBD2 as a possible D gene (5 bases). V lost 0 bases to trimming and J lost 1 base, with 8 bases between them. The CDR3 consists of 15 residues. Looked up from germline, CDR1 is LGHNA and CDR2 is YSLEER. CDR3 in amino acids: CASSQDLRGTDTQYF. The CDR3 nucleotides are TGCGCCAGCAGCCAAGACCTGCGGGGCACAGATACGCAGTATTTT.

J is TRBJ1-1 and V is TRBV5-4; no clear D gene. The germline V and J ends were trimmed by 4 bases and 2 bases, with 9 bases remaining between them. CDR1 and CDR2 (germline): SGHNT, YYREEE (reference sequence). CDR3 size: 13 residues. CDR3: CASSEGYNTEAFF. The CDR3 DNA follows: TGTGCCAGCAGCGAGGGTTATAACACTGAAGCTTTCTTT. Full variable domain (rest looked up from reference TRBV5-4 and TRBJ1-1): ETGVTQSPTHLIKTRGQQVTLRCSSQSGHNTVSWYQQALGQGPQFIFQYYREEENGRGNFPPRFSGLQFPNYSSELNVNALELDDSALYLCASSEGYNTEAFFGQGTRLTVV.

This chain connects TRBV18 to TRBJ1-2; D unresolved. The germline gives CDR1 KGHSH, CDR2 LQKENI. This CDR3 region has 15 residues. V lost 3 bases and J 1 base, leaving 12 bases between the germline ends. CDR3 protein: CASSPRAGDNYGYTF. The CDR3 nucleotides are TGTGCCAGCTCACCGAGAGCCGGGGATAACTATGGCTACACCTTC.

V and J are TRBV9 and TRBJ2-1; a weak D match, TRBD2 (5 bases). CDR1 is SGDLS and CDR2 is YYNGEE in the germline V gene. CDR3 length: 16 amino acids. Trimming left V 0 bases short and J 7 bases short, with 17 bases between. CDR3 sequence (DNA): TGTGCCAGCAGCGTAGCTGGGAGCAGATCGGGAAATGAGCAGTTCTTC. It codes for CASSVAGSRSGNEQFF.